The 19 T cell receptor beta chains in this list originate from one sample, sequenced in a study of shared clonotypes between healthy human individuals. TCRdb keeps only in-frame clones here, not all; method: immunoSEQ multiplex PCR. The table has 2 million to 3 million clones, 80% to 95% seen once. Source material: naive CD4+ T cells from PBMCs. Subset defined: CD45RA+ positively selected. The receptors shown here come from a man between 18 and 35 years old in good health. Some clones in this sample may be carry-over from other donors' samples.

Only one count was recorded for this clone. The rearrangement uses TRBV7-9 and TRBJ1-2; TRBD1 aligns across 12 bases. CDR1 SEHNR and CDR2 FQNEAQ come from the germline V gene (reference sequence). V shed 5 bases and J 4 bases; nucleotides not matched to a gene: 14. This CDR3 has 18 amino acids. The CDR3 region is CASSPRPGQGASPYGYTF. CDR3 nucleotides: TGTGCCAGCAGCCCCAGACCGGGACAGGGGGCCTCTCCCTATGGCTACACCTTC. The variable domain in full, with the rest retrieved from reference TRBV7-9 and TRBJ1-2, is DTGVSQNPRHKITKRGQNVTFRCDPISEHNRLYWYRQTLGQGPEFLTYFQNEAQLEKSRLLSDRFSAERPKGSFSTLEIQRTEQGDSAMYLCASSPRPGQGASPYGYTFGSGTRLTVV.

CDR3 in amino acids: CASSFRLAGGNEQFF. The CDR3, as DNA: TGTGCCAGCAGCTTTCGTCTAGCGGGAGGTAATGAGCAGTTCTTC. The J gene is TRBJ2-1, the V gene TRBV11-3, with 11 nucleotides matching TRBD2. The CDR3 is 15 amino acids. With V trimmed by 3 bases and J by 7 bases, 5 bases remained unmatched. Germline assignment: CDR1 SGHNT and CDR2 YENEEA.

V is TRBV15 and J is TRBJ1-6; tentatively, D is TRBD1 (5 bases). Looked up from germline, CDR1 is LNHNV and CDR2 is YYDKDF (reference sequence). CDR3 length equals 15 residues. V shed 1 base and J shed 10 bases, with 14 bases lying between them. The CDR3 DNA sequence: TGTGCCACCAGCAGAGTTTTAGGGGCGCAATCACCCCTCCACTTT. This encodes CATSRVLGAQSPLHF.

Regarding this clone: Other DNA sequences of this sample code for an identical CDR3. This chain connects TRBV5-1 to TRBJ2-2; D is possibly TRBD2 (6 bases). Trimming cost V 2 bases and J 2 bases, with 7 bases left between them. This CDR3 region has 14 residues. Germline CDR1 and CDR2: SGHRS and YFSETQ. The DNA for the CDR3 is TGCGCCAGCAGCTTTAGCGGCAACACCGGGGAGCTGTTTTTT. Translation gives CASSFSGNTGELFF.

V gene TRBV4-3 combines with J gene TRBJ1-4; D may be TRBD1 (5 bases). The germline V and J ends were trimmed by 0 bases and 5 bases, with 10 bases remaining between them. The CDR3 has 15 residues. In germline, CDR1 is LGHNA, CDR2 YSLEER. The CDR3 loop reads CASSQEGRENEKLFF. DNA of the CDR3: TGCGCCAGCAGCCAAGAGGGACGGGAAAATGAAAAACTGTTTTTT.

This chain joins TRBV15 and TRBJ2-7; a weak D match, TRBD1 (5 bases). The V end was cut by 2 bases, the J end by 3 bases, with 11 bases between. This CDR3 spans 14 amino acids. Germline CDR1 is LNHNV and CDR2 is YYDKDF (reference sequence). The CDR3 DNA reads TGTGCCACCAGCAGACTGTTAGACAGCTACGAGCAGTACTTC. This codes for CATSRLLDSYEQYF.

In regard to this clone: A junction end diverges from the germline sequence, so it may reflect a read error. V and J are TRBV5-1 and TRBJ2-1; TRBD2 aligns across 8 bases. CDR1 is SGHRS, CDR2 YFSETQ, per germline. The CDR3 contains 16 residues. This chain's CDR3 is CASSLGAGDSNNEQFF. CDR3 DNA: TGCGCCAGCAGCTTGGGAGCGGGAGACTCCAACAATGAGCAGTTCTTC.

The chain couples TRBV5-6 to TRBJ2-2; D perhaps matches TRBD1 (5 bases). The V end lost 4 bases, the J end lost 4 bases, and 17 bases lay between the germline ends. This CDR3 is 16 amino acids long. Germline lookup yields CDR1 SGHDT and CDR2 YYEEEE. This chain's CDR3 is CASSHRSYRPTGELFF. CDR3 DNA sequence: TGTGCCAGCAGCCACAGGTCCTACAGGCCCACCGGGGAGCTGTTTTTT. The entire variable domain, with the rest obtained from reference TRBV5-6 and TRBJ2-2, is as follows: DAGVTQSPTHLIKTRGQQVTLRCSPKSGHDTVSWYQQALGQGPQFIFQYYEEEERQRGNFPDRFSGHQFPNYSSELNVNALLLGDSALYLCASSHRSYRPTGELFFGEGSRLTVL.

The CDR3 nucleotides are TGTGCCAGCAGCTTAGGCTCGGCCGCCTACAATGAGCAGTTCTTC. It encodes CASSLGSAAYNEQFF. The V gene is TRBV7-2, the J gene TRBJ2-1; D call uncertain. The V and J ends lost 1 base and 2 bases respectively, with 9 bases between them. Germline V lookup: CDR1 SGHTA, CDR2 FQGNSA. The CDR3 length is 15 residues. The full variable domain, in which reference TRBV7-2 and TRBJ2-1 provide the parts outside the CDR3, is GAGVSQSPSNKVTEKGKDVELRCDPISGHTALYWYRQSLGQGLEFLIYFQGNSAPDKSGLPSDRFSAERTGGSVSTLTIQRTQQEDSAVYLCASSLGSAAYNEQFFGPGTRLTVL.

The chain links TRBV7-3 to TRBJ2-2, with 7 bases that match TRBD2. This CDR3 is built from 16 residues. The V gene's germline CDR1 is SGHTA and CDR2 FQGTGA. J was trimmed by 3 bases and V by 1 base; bases with no gene match: 5. The CDR3 sequence is CASSLIAGADTGELFF. CDR3 bases: TGTGCCAGCAGCTTAATTGCGGGAGCCGACACCGGGGAGCTGTTTTTT.

CDR3 DNA sequence: TGTGCCAGCAGCTTAAGACAGGGGGTGAACACCGGGGAGCTGTTTTTT. Encoded protein: CASSLRQGVNTGELFF. The chain joins TRBV7-7 to TRBJ2-2; 9 bases line up with TRBD1. Per germline, CDR1 SSHAT and CDR2 FNYEAQ (reference sequence). The CDR3 is 16 residues long. V shed 2 bases and J 1 base; nucleotides not matched to a gene: 2.

The rearrangement joins TRBV6-6 to TRBJ2-3; D perhaps matches TRBD2 (6 bases). Germline V gene data show CDR1 as MNHNY and CDR2 as SVGAGI (reference sequence). This CDR3 has 12 residues. V lost 0 bases and J lost 8, with 6 bases in between. CDR3 bases: TGTGCCAGCAGTTACTCGGGGGGTACGCAGTATTTT. Encoded protein: CASSYSGGTQYF.

This sequence joins TRBV7-2 and TRBJ2-3, with 11 bases identical to TRBD2. The germline gives CDR1 SGHTA, CDR2 FQGNSA. The J segment lost 5 bases and the V segment lost 5 bases, leaving 9 bases of the junction unmatched. The CDR3 runs to 16 residues. This CDR3 reads CASSPTVGTSGDTQYF. DNA for the CDR3: TGTGCCAGCAGCCCAACCGTAGGGACTAGCGGAGATACGCAGTATTTT.

V is TRBV30 and J is TRBJ2-5; possibly TRBD1 or TRBD2 for D (6 bases each). The germline V gene has CDR1 GTSNPN and CDR2 SVGIG (reference sequence). CDR3 size: 14 residues. Trimming removed 2 bases at V and 3 bases at J, with 13 bases between. The CDR3 loop is CAWSRGASEETQYF. In DNA form, the CDR3 reads TGTGCCTGGAGTAGGGGGGCCTCGGAAGAGACCCAGTACTTC.

The CDR3 loop reads CATGALSYEQYF. CDR3 sequence (DNA): TGTGCTACGGGAGCCCTCTCCTACGAGCAGTACTTC. This sequence joins TRBV2 and TRBJ2-7; D is possibly TRBD2 (6 bases). This CDR3 spans 12 amino acids. The V gene's germline CDR1 is SNHLY and CDR2 FYNNEI.

Comment on this clone: At the DNA level, this CDR3 is encoded by other sequences in the same sample as well. This sequence joins TRBV19 and TRBJ2-5; unclear D gene. V was cut by 3 bases and J by 5 bases, with 4 bases left in between. CDR3 length: 11 residues. Per the germline V gene, CDR1 is LNHDA and CDR2 is SQIVND (reference sequence). CDR3 residues: CASSMGETQYF. In DNA form, the CDR3 reads TGTGCCAGTAGTATGGGGGAGACCCAGTACTTC.

The chain combines TRBV10-3 with TRBJ1-2, with D possibly being TRBD1 (5 bases). There are 13 residues in the CDR3. The germline CDR1 and CDR2 sequences are ENHRY and SYGVKD. Between the trimmed V and J ends, which lost 4 bases and 8 bases, there was a span of 14 bases. The CDR3 sequence: CAISAQRGNGYTF. The CDR3 DNA follows: TGTGCCATCAGTGCGCAAAGGGGTAACGGCTACACCTTC.

This chain uses TRBV2 with TRBJ2-5; 9 bases agree with TRBD2. The better agreement between TRBJ2-7 and the DNA end casts doubt on the J call. Germline CDR1 reads SNHLY; CDR2 reads FYNNEI. This CDR3 is 16 amino acids long. CDR3 coding DNA: TGTGCCAGCAGCGGAAGGGGAGAGCGGGGGGCGGACGAGCAGTACTTC. It specifies CASSGRGERGADEQYF.

The gene calls are TRBV14 and TRBJ2-7; D unresolved. This CDR3 is 13 amino acids long. Looked up from germline, CDR1 is SGHDN and CDR2 is FVKESK. V dropped 3 bases and J dropped 2 bases, with 8 bases sitting between them. The CDR3 nucleotides read TGTGCCAGCAGCCACCCCACAACCTACGAGCAGTACTTC. Residues: CASSHPTTYEQYF.